This T cell receptor (beta chain) was obtained from a study of molecular identifiers for immune sequencing clone quantification. When naive CD8 T cells were sorted, they were gated as CD8+CD4-CCR7+CD45RA+. TCRdb reprocessed the PCR reads with MiXCR, giving one entry per CDR3 protein. The sample shows around 480,000 distinct CDR3 sequences, about 26% of them seen only once. Germline V gene data show CDR1 as LGHNT and CDR2 as FRNRAP. CDR3 size: 13 residues. V gave up 5 bases and J gave up 2 bases, with 10 bases separating them. The source of this sequence is a human donor in good health. Some libraries in this study had Jurkat cell RNA spiked in. The chain employs TRBV12-5 and TRBJ2-7; a weak D match, TRBD1 (6 bases). Sequenced: naive CD8+ T cells from blood, with Jurkat cell RNA spiked in. Subset: FACS-sorted CD8+CD4-CCR7+CD45RA+ naive T cells. The CDR3 protein is CASGTGSAYEQYF. The DNA of the CDR3 is TGTGCTAGTGGTACAGGGTCCGCCTACGAGCAGTACTTC.